Listed here are 17 T cell receptor beta chains from one sample, sequenced in a study of blood T cell repertoires in COVID-19. This table comes from immunoSEQ multiplex PCR, and its TCRdb copy is limited to in-frame clones, with some not included. The sample lists a few hundred thousand clones, roughly 88% occurring once. Sequencing used PBMCs or T cells enriched from blood (not recorded which). The receptors here all came from a man younger than 35 who had recovered from COVID-19.

The genes are TRBV15 and TRBJ2-3; TRBD1 might be the D (5 bases). The V and J ends lost 0 bases and 5 bases respectively, with 18 bases between them. Germline loops: CDR1 LNHNV, CDR2 YYDKDF (reference sequence). The length of the CDR3 is 17 residues. CDR3 amino acids: CATSRDGRQLQGDTQYF. CDR3 coding DNA: TGTGCCACCAGCAGAGATGGCAGACAACTCCAGGGAGATACGCAGTATTTT. Complete variable domain (other parts from reference TRBV15 and TRBJ2-3): DAMVIQNPRYQVTQFGKPVTLSCSQTLNHNVMYWYQQKSSQAPKLLFHYYDKDFNNEADTPDNFQSRRPNTSFCFLDIRSPGLGDTAMYLCATSRDGRQLQGDTQYFGPGTRLTVL.

The chain couples TRBV29-1 to TRBJ1-2; D perhaps matches TRBD1 (6 bases). The V and J ends lost 4 bases and 8 bases respectively, with 14 bases between them. The CDR3 covers 12 residues. Germline V gene sequence: CDR1 SQVTM, CDR2 ANQGSEA. The CDR3 reads CSVVRGAEGYTF. The CDR3 DNA reads TGCAGCGTTGTTCGGGGGGCGGAAGGCTACACCTTC.

The J gene is TRBJ2-2, the V gene TRBV19; 8 bases agree with TRBD1. The ends lost 6 bases at V and 9 bases at J; junction bases unmatched: 9. The CDR3 runs to 14 residues. CDR1 is LNHDA, CDR2 SQIVND, per germline (reference sequence). The CDR3 bases are TGTGCCAGTAGAGGCGGGACAGGAAGCCGGGAGCTGTTTTTT. This codes for CASRGGTGSRELFF. The full variable domain, rest sourced from reference TRBV19 and TRBJ2-2, is DGGITQSPKYLFRKEGQNVTLSCEQNLNHDAMYWYRQDPGQGLRLIYYSQIVNDFQKGDIAEGYSVSREKKESFPLTVTSAQKNPTAFYLCASRGGTGSRELFFGEGSRLTVL.

This chain links TRBV4-1 with TRBJ1-1; tentatively, D is TRBD1 (6 bases). The CDR3 has 15 amino acids. V was trimmed by 0 bases and J by 3 bases, leaving 11 bases between them. The germline V gene has CDR1 MGHRA and CDR2 YSYEKL. CDR3 bases: TGCGCCAGCAGCCAAGAGGACAGAGAATACACTGAAGCTTTCTTT. Translated: CASSQEDREYTEAFF.

The chain is built from TRBV9 and TRBJ2-7; a weak D match, TRBD1 (5 bases). CDR3 length: 14 amino acids. Germline lookup yields CDR1 SGDLS and CDR2 YYNGEE. Deletions cut 3 bases from V and 0 bases from J, with 10 bases between. The CDR3 region has the DNA TGTGCCAGCAGCGAGGGGCCCGGCTCCTACGAGCAGTACTTC. This sequence encodes CASSEGPGSYEQYF.

The chain has TRBV12-3 or TRBV12-4 and TRBJ1-2; D unclear. This CDR3 region has 12 residues. V was pared by 6 bases and J by 7 bases, with 12 bases between. The CDR3 is CASSNPGFGYTF. The CDR3 bases are TGTGCCAGCAGCAACCCCGGGTTTGGCTACACCTTC.

The chain combines TRBV27 with TRBJ1-5; tentatively, D is TRBD1 (6 bases). The V gene lost 0 bases and the J gene lost 7 bases, with 10 bases spanning the gap. The V gene's germline CDR1 is MNHEY and CDR2 SMNVEV (reference sequence). This CDR3 is 14 amino acids long. The CDR3 bases are TGTGCCAGCAGTTTATCGGGGGCCTCCCAGCCCCAGCATTTT. Protein product: CASSLSGASQPQHF.

The chain recombines TRBV28 with TRBJ2-3; 7 nucleotides agree with TRBD2. J gave up 1 base and V 8 bases, and 9 bases lay outside the gene matches. Germline assignment: CDR1 MDHEN and CDR2 SYDVKM. The CDR3 runs to 15 residues. The CDR3 loop reads CASDKITSGTDTQYF. In nucleotides, the CDR3 is TGTGCCAGCGATAAAATCACTAGCGGCACAGATACGCAGTATTTT.

This CDR3 is CATSGAGIDEQFF. DNA for the CDR3: TGTGCCACCAGTGGTGCGGGAATCGATGAGCAGTTCTTC. This rearrangement joins TRBV24-1 to TRBJ2-1; possibly TRBD2 for D (6 bases). Germline V gene lookup returns CDR1 KGHDR and CDR2 SFDVKD. This CDR3 has 13 amino acids. V was clipped by 5 bases and J by 8 bases, with 12 bases between them.

The chain uses TRBV28 and TRBJ2-1, with TRBD2 identical over 7 bases. V trimming: 2 bases; J trimming: 3 bases; junction bases outside the gene matches: 1. CDR1 MDHEN and CDR2 SYDVKM come from the germline V gene. The CDR3 is made up of 14 amino acids. The CDR3, as DNA: TGTGCCAGCAGTTTAAGCGGGAACTACAATGAGCAGTTCTTC. The encoded protein is CASSLSGNYNEQFF.

The J gene is TRBJ1-4, the V gene TRBV5-1; D unresolved. The CDR3 covers 15 residues. V shed 4 bases and J shed 8 bases, with 18 bases lying between them. Germline-derived CDR1 and CDR2 are SGHRS and YFSETQ. The CDR3: CASSPGTEGREKLFF. In nucleotides, the CDR3 is TGCGCCAGCAGCCCCGGTACTGAGGGAAGGGAAAAACTGTTTTTT.

The chain recombines TRBV4-1 with TRBJ1-6; D is uncertain. Germline assignment: CDR1 MGHRA and CDR2 YSYEKL. V lost 0 bases and J 7 bases, leaving 7 bases between the germline ends. The CDR3 is 14 residues long. The CDR3 bases are TGCGCCAGCAGCCAAGATTCTACGAATTCACCCCTCCACTTT. Translating gives CASSQDSTNSPLHF.

The chain joins TRBV10-1 to TRBJ2-7, with D possibly matching TRBD1 (6 bases). V was trimmed by 3 bases and J by 0 bases, leaving 24 bases between them. CDR3 size: 19 residues. Germline CDR1 WNHNN, CDR2 SYGVQD (reference sequence). The CDR3 protein is CASSEGGPLRPTSSYEQYF. CDR3 DNA sequence: TGCGCCAGCAGTGAAGGGGGACCCCTCCGTCCCACGAGCTCCTACGAGCAGTACTTC.

The rearrangement links TRBV9 to TRBJ1-1; TRBD1 aligns across 8 bases. The CDR3 totals 16 residues. Germline trimming cut 2 bases from V and 0 bases from J; bases unmatched to any gene: 6. The germline gives CDR1 SGDLS, CDR2 YYNGEE. CDR3 sequence: CASSVGQGYMNTEAFF. The DNA for the CDR3 is TGTGCCAGCAGCGTCGGACAGGGTTATATGAACACTGAAGCTTTCTTT.

This clone was recorded only once. The CDR3 region is CASSEAQLYNEQFF. In nucleotides, the CDR3 is TGCGCCAGCAGCGAAGCCCAATTATACAATGAGCAGTTCTTC. This chain joins TRBV5-1 and TRBJ2-1; D is unclear. The V and J ends lost 4 bases and 4 bases respectively, with 12 bases between them. This CDR3 is built from 14 residues. CDR1 is SGHRS and CDR2 is YFSETQ in the germline V gene.

The chain has TRBV5-4 and TRBJ1-1; 7 bases map to TRBD1. Germline CDR1 SGHNT, CDR2 YYREEE (reference sequence). With V trimmed by 2 bases and J by 6 bases, 4 bases remained unmatched. The CDR3 extends over 13 amino acids. CDR3 protein: CASSLQGMAEAFF. CDR3 bases: TGTGCCAGCAGCTTACAGGGGATGGCTGAAGCTTTCTTT.

The V and J genes are TRBV28 and TRBJ2-7, with TRBD2 matching over 8 bases. CDR3 size: 15 residues. V shed 8 bases, J shed 3 bases, and the junction held 12 bases outside the gene matches. Germline lookup yields CDR1 MDHEN and CDR2 SYDVKM. The CDR3 nucleotides are TGTGCCAGCCACCCTGGTAGCGGGACTATCTACGAGCAGTACTTC. Encoded protein: CASHPGSGTIYEQYF.